These 18 T cell receptor beta chains originate from one sample sequenced in a study of response to subunit inactivated influenza vaccine. One entry per CDR3 protein, called by TCRdb with MiXCR from the RT-PCR reads. The sample contains some 600,000 distinct CDR3 sequences, approximately 14% of which appear only once. This material consisted of PBMCs from blood, taken approximately 15 days before vaccination. These receptor sequences come from a man between 45 and 60 years old who received an inactivated influenza vaccine.

This sequence joins TRBV2 and TRBJ2-3; 7 positions agree with TRBD2. CDR1 is SNHLY, CDR2 FYNNEI, per germline. V dropped 6 bases and J dropped 2; count of bases not matched to a gene: 8. The CDR3 covers 15 residues. The CDR3 reads CASRDTSDNTDTQYF. CDR3 bases: TGTGCCAGCAGGGATACTAGCGATAACACAGATACGCAGTATTTT.

The chain couples TRBV5-1 to TRBJ1-4; possibly TRBD1 for D (5 bases). V was clipped by 4 bases and J by 0 bases, with 13 bases between them. CDR1 SGHRS and CDR2 YFSETQ come from the germline V gene. This CDR3 is built from 16 residues. The chain's CDR3 is CASSRDGEPTNEKLFF. The DNA of the CDR3 is TGCGCCAGCAGCCGGGACGGAGAACCAACTAATGAAAAACTGTTTTTT.

The chain has TRBV20-1 and TRBJ2-7; perhaps TRBD1 as D (6 bases). The V and J ends lost 1 base and 0 bases respectively, with 16 bases between them. Germline CDR1 reads DFQATT; CDR2 reads SNEGSKA (reference sequence). The CDR3 contains 16 residues. The CDR3 bases are TGCAGTGCTAGAGGGACAGCACTACGGAGCTCCTACGAGCAGTACTTC. Its translation is CSARGTALRSSYEQYF.

The chain links TRBV5-1 to TRBJ1-1, with 9 bases matching TRBD1. V gave up 3 bases and J gave up 6 bases; unmatched junction bases: 6. The CDR3 sequence is 14 residues long. Per the germline V gene, CDR1 is SGHRS and CDR2 is YFSETQ. CDR3 DNA: TGCGCCAGCAGCTGGGACAGGGTAGTACCTGAAGCTTTCTTT. This translates into CASSWDRVVPEAFF.

This clonotype occurred many times. This chain joins TRBV29-1 and TRBJ2-4; TRBD2 might be the D (5 bases). There are 12 residues in the CDR3. The V gene lost 3 bases and the J gene lost 7 bases, with 10 bases spanning the gap. Germline assignment: CDR1 SQVTM and CDR2 ANQGSEA. The CDR3 bases are TGCAGCGTTGACGGAGGAGAGAACATTCAGTACTTC. The encoded protein is CSVDGGENIQYF.

The chain joins TRBV27 to TRBJ2-7; possible D gene TRBD1, 5 bases. This CDR3 has 15 amino acids. V lost 0 bases and J 5 bases, leaving 14 bases between the germline ends. The germline CDR1 and CDR2 sequences are MNHEY and SMNVEV (reference sequence). The CDR3 DNA is TGTGCCAGCAGTTTATCGAAGGGGTGGTTCCACGAGCAGTACTTC. This codes for CASSLSKGWFHEQYF.

In its sample, this clonotype was seen many times. The J gene is TRBJ1-2, the V gene TRBV5-6; tentatively, D is TRBD1 (5 bases). The V gene lost 3 bases and the J gene lost 6 bases, with 18 bases spanning the gap. CDR3 length: 15 residues. Germline V gene sequence: CDR1 SGHDT, CDR2 YYEEEE. CDR3 nucleotides: TGTGCCAGCAGCTCCCAGGGACGCTCCGTGAATGGCTACACCTTC. Its translation is CASSSQGRSVNGYTF.

The chain has TRBV20-1 and TRBJ1-5, with D perhaps matching TRBD1 (6 bases). This CDR3 spans 13 amino acids. CDR1 is DFQATT and CDR2 is SNEGSKA in the germline V gene (reference sequence). With 6 bases removed from V and 4 bases from J, the gap between germline ends came to 13 bases. CDR3 region: CSADSHRNQPQHF. CDR3 sequence (DNA): TGCAGTGCGGACAGCCATAGGAATCAGCCCCAGCATTTT.

This clonotype was detected a few times. V usage is TRBV29-1 and J usage is TRBJ2-2; TRBD1 agrees at 10 bases. The junction had 7 bases not matched to a gene; V was cut back by 5 bases and J by 4 bases. The CDR3 covers 15 residues. Germline CDR1 reads SQVTM; CDR2 reads ANQGSEA. CDR3 loop: CSVSGTGVGTGELFF. In DNA, the CDR3 is TGCAGCGTTTCCGGGACAGGGGTTGGCACCGGGGAGCTGTTTTTT.

Many counts were recorded for this clonotype. V gene TRBV12-3 or TRBV12-4 combines with J gene TRBJ1-1, with a possible D match to TRBD1 (5 bases). The CDR3 is 14 residues long. Trimming pared 2 bases from V and 1 base from J, leaving 8 bases between. CDR3: CASSLMGGNTEAFF. CDR3 coding DNA: TGTGCCAGCAGTTTAATGGGGGGGAACACTGAAGCTTTCTTT.

This clonotype was detected a few times. V usage is TRBV12-3 or TRBV12-4 and J usage is TRBJ1-2, with 12 bases matching TRBD1. Unmatched junction bases numbered 5, after V lost 5 bases and J lost 7 bases. The CDR3 covers 14 residues. The CDR3 here is CASSATGQGAGYTF. As DNA, the CDR3 is TGTGCCAGCAGTGCAACGGGACAGGGGGCTGGCTACACCTTC.

The chain combines TRBV7-8 with TRBJ1-5, with 11 bases lining up with TRBD1. CDR3 length equals 16 residues. Germline V gene lookup returns CDR1 SGHVS and CDR2 FQNEAQ. V trimming: 4 bases; J trimming: 6 bases; junction bases outside the gene matches: 8. The CDR3 sequence is CASSSPGTGGGQPQHF. In nucleotides, the CDR3 is TGTGCCAGCAGCTCCCCCGGGACAGGGGGTGGTCAGCCCCAGCATTTT.

Comments on this clonotype: The junction differs from germline at one of its ends, possibly a read error. The rearrangement joins TRBV12-3 or TRBV12-4 to TRBJ2-1; 11 bases line up with TRBD2. This CDR3 comprises 16 residues. The CDR3 DNA reads TGTGCCAGCAGTGTAGCGACTAGCGGGGTTTACAATGAGCAGTTCTTC. Amino acids: CASSVATSGVYNEQFF.

This clonotype has a handful of counts. The chain recombines TRBV6-5 with TRBJ2-7; 7 positions match TRBD2. This CDR3 region has 14 residues. V gave up 4 bases and J gave up 4 bases; unmatched junction bases: 7. CDR1 is MNHEY and CDR2 is SVGAGI in the germline V gene. This CDR3 reads CASSFAGLLYEQYF. CDR3 nucleotide sequence: TGTGCCAGCAGTTTCGCGGGACTATTATACGAGCAGTACTTC.

This chain joins TRBV11-2 and TRBJ1-2; D is possibly TRBD1 (6 bases). The V end was cut by 1 base, the J end by 2 bases, with 11 bases between. Germline V gives CDR1 SGHAT, CDR2 FQNNGV. This CDR3 region has 15 residues. The chain's CDR3 is CASSLAGTSNYGYTF. CDR3 DNA sequence: TGTGCCAGCAGCTTAGCCGGGACATCGAACTATGGCTACACCTTC.

The chain carries TRBV5-1 and TRBJ2-7; D gene uncertain. V lost 2 bases and J 4 bases, leaving 16 bases between the germline ends. Germline assignment: CDR1 SGHRS and CDR2 YFSETQ. CDR3 size: 15 residues. CDR3 coding DNA: TGCGCCAGCAGCTTTGTGTCGGCTAGTCCTTACGAGCAGTACTTC. Amino acid sequence: CASSFVSASPYEQYF.

The table lists this clonotype with a few counts. The V gene is TRBV6-5, the J gene TRBJ2-2, with a possible D match to TRBD2 (6 bases). The CDR3 sequence is 14 residues long. The ends were cut back, 2 bases at V and 6 bases at J, with 10 bases in the middle. Germline CDR1 reads MNHEY; CDR2 reads SVGAGI. CDR3 region: CASSYVREAGELFF. As DNA, the CDR3 is TGTGCCAGCAGTTACGTCAGGGAGGCCGGGGAGCTGTTTTTT.

This chain links TRBV28 with TRBJ1-5; 8 positions match TRBD1. Germline V gene sequence: CDR1 MDHEN, CDR2 SYDVKM. This CDR3 is 14 amino acids long. V shed 6 bases and J 4 bases; nucleotides not matched to a gene: 5. Written as DNA, the CDR3 is TGTGCCAGCAGCCGAGACAGGGGAAATCAGCCCCAGCATTTT. Translation: CASSRDRGNQPQHF.